These T cell receptor beta chains were read from a single sample in a study of blood T cells in healthy people across ages. TCRdb analysed the 5' RACE reads with MiXCR anew, one entry per CDR3 protein. The sample includes about 1,500,000 distinct CDR3 sequences, approximately 28% of them seen just once. Sequences were obtained from blood. All receptors derive from a woman in her 30s in good health. Both conserved end residues are part of each CDR3. The D gene is left open where the match is weak. A clone size is listed for some rows: how often the clone was seen (once, few, many), or a class if it is expanded.

cdr3_nt | cdr3_aa | j_call | v_call | d_call | clone_size
TGTGCCAGCAGCTTAGTCGCTAACTATGGCTACACCTTC | CASSLVANYGYTF | TRBJ1-2 | TRBV12-3/TRBV12-4 | - | many
TGTGCCAGCAGCCGAGGAGGGCGCCAGATGAACACCGGGGAGCTGTTTTTT | CASSRGGRQMNTGELFF | TRBJ2-2 | TRBV5-6 | - | few
TGTGCCAGCAGCCCCAAGGGTTCTGGGGCCAACGTCCTGACTTTC | CASSPKGSGANVLTF | TRBJ2-6 | TRBV7-3 | - | few
TGCGCCAGCAGCTTGGAGGGGGCGAAGGAGGATGGCTACACCTTC | CASSLEGAKEDGYTF | TRBJ1-2 | TRBV5-1 | TRBD1 | few
TGTGCCAGCAGCTCTCAGGGTAACTCCTACGAGCAGTACTTC | CASSSQGNSYEQYF | TRBJ2-7 | TRBV7-2 | - | many
TGCAGTGCTAGAAGCACTTTCTACAATGAGCAGTTCTTC | CSARSTFYNEQFF | TRBJ2-1 | TRBV20-1 | - | few
TGCGCCAGCAGCGACGATTTGGGTGAAAAACTGTTTTTT | CASSDDLGEKLFF | TRBJ1-4 | TRBV5-1 | - | few
TGTGCCAGCAGTCCTAGAGACAGGGCTTCCACCTACGAGCAGTACTTC | CASSPRDRASTYEQYF | TRBJ2-7 | TRBV2 | TRBD1 | -
TGCAGCGTTGAAGATCTCGGGACTAGCGGGAGAGGGACCTACAATGAGCAGTTCTTC | CSVEDLGTSGRGTYNEQFF | TRBJ2-1 | TRBV29-1 | TRBD2 | -
TGTGCCAGCAGCGTGGGAAGTGGGCTGGCGGGCAATGATCAGTTCTTC | CASSVGSGLAGNDQFF | TRBJ2-1 | TRBV9 | - | few
TGCAGCGTTGAAGTTTCTATGGGGAGGCAGTACTTC | CSVEVSMGRQYF | TRBJ2-7 | TRBV29-1 | - | -
TGTGCCAGCAGCTTAGAGGTGGGACTAGTGATGTACGAGCAGTACTTC | CASSLEVGLVMYEQYF | TRBJ2-7 | TRBV7-8 | TRBD2 | few
TGTGCCAGCAGCCGTATCCGGGACACCTACGAGCAGTACTTC | CASSRIRDTYEQYF | TRBJ2-7 | TRBV7-2 | - | -
TGTGCCACCAGCAGACCAATGGGGACAGGGGGCTTCGGCTATGGCTACACCTTC | CATSRPMGTGGFGYGYTF | TRBJ1-2 | TRBV15 | TRBD1 | few
TGTGCCAGCAGCGTAAATTCGGGACTTACAACCTACAATGAGCAGTTCTTC | CASSVNSGLTTYNEQFF | TRBJ2-1 | TRBV9 | - | -
TGCGCCAGCAAGCGGGAGGACAACACAGATACGCAGTATTTT | CASKREDNTDTQYF | TRBJ2-3 | TRBV10-2 | TRBD2 | many
TGTGCCAGTAGCCTCCGGTCGGGGGCTTGGGCTTTCAATGAGCAGTTCTTC | CASSLRSGAWAFNEQFF | TRBJ2-1 | TRBV19 | - | -